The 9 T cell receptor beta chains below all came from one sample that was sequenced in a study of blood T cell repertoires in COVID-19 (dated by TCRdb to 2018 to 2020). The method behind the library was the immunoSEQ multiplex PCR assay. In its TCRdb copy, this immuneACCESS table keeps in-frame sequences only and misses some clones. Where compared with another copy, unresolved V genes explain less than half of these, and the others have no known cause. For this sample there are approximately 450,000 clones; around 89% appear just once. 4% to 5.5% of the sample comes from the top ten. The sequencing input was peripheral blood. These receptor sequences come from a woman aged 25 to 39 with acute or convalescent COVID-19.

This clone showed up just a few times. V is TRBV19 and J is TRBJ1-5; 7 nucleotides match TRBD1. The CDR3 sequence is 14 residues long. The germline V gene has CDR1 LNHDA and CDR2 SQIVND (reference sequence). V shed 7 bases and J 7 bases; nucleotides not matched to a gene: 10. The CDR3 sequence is CASNGRQGNQPQHF. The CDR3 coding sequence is TGTGCCAGTAATGGGCGACAGGGAAACCAGCCCCAGCATTTT.

The CDR3 DNA reads TGTGCCAGCAGTGAGCCTAGCGGGGGGCCGAACACCGGGGAGCTGTTTTTT. It specifies CASSEPSGGPNTGELFF. The chain employs TRBV2 and TRBJ2-2, with 11 positions matching TRBD2. The CDR3 has 17 residues. The V gene's germline CDR1 is SNHLY and CDR2 FYNNEI. The V and J ends lost 3 bases and 0 bases, in that order; junction bases with no gene match: 3.

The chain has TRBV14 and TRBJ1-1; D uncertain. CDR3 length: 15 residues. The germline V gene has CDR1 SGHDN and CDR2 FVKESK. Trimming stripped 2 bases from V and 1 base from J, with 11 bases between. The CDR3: CASSQLQITNTEAFF. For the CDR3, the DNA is TGTGCCAGCAGCCAACTACAGATAACGAACACTGAAGCTTTCTTT.

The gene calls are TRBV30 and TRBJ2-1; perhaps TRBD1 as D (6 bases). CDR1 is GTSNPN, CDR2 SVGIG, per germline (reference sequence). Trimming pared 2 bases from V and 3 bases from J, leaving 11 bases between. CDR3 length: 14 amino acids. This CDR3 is CAWSRDTNYNEQFF. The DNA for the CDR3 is TGTGCCTGGAGTCGGGACACAAACTACAATGAGCAGTTCTTC. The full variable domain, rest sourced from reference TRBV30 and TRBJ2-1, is SQTIHQWPATLVQPVGSPLSLECTVEGTSNPNLYWYRQAAGRGLQLLFYSVGIGQISSEVPQNLSASRPQDRQFILSSKKLLLSDSGFYLCAWSRDTNYNEQFFGPGTRLTVL.

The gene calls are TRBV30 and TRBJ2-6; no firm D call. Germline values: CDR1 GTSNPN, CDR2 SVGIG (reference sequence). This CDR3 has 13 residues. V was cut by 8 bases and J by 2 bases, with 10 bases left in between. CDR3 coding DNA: TGTGCCGGGATAGCCACTGGGGCCAACGTCCTGACTTTC. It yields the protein CAGIATGANVLTF.

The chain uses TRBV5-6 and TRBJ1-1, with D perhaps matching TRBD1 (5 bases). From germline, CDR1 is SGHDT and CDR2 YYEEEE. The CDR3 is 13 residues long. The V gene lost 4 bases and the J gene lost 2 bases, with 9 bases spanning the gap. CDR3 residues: CASSRGGNTEAFF. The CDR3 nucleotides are TGTGCCAGCAGCCGCGGGGGAAACACTGAAGCTTTCTTT.

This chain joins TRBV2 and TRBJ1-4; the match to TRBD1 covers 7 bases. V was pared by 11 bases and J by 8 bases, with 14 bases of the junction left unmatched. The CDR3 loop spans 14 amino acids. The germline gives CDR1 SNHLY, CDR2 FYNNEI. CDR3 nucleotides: TGTGCCGGCACAACCGGGACAGAGCGCGAAAAACTGTTTTTT. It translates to CAGTTGTEREKLFF.

The CDR3 protein is CAWSVNLGPQETQYF. In nucleotides, the CDR3 is TGTGCCTGGAGTGTAAATTTGGGGCCCCAAGAGACCCAGTACTTC. The rearrangement joins TRBV30 to TRBJ2-5; D might be TRBD1 (5 bases). Germline lookup yields CDR1 GTSNPN and CDR2 SVGIG (reference sequence). V lost 0 bases and J lost 1, with 12 bases in between. The CDR3 consists of 15 residues.

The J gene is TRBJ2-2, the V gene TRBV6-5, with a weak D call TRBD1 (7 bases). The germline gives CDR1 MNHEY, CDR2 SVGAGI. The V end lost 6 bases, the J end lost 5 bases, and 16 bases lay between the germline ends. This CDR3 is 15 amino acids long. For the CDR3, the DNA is TGTGCCAGCAGACCAGGGGGGCGGTTGACCGGGGAGCTGTTTTTT. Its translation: CASRPGGRLTGELFF.